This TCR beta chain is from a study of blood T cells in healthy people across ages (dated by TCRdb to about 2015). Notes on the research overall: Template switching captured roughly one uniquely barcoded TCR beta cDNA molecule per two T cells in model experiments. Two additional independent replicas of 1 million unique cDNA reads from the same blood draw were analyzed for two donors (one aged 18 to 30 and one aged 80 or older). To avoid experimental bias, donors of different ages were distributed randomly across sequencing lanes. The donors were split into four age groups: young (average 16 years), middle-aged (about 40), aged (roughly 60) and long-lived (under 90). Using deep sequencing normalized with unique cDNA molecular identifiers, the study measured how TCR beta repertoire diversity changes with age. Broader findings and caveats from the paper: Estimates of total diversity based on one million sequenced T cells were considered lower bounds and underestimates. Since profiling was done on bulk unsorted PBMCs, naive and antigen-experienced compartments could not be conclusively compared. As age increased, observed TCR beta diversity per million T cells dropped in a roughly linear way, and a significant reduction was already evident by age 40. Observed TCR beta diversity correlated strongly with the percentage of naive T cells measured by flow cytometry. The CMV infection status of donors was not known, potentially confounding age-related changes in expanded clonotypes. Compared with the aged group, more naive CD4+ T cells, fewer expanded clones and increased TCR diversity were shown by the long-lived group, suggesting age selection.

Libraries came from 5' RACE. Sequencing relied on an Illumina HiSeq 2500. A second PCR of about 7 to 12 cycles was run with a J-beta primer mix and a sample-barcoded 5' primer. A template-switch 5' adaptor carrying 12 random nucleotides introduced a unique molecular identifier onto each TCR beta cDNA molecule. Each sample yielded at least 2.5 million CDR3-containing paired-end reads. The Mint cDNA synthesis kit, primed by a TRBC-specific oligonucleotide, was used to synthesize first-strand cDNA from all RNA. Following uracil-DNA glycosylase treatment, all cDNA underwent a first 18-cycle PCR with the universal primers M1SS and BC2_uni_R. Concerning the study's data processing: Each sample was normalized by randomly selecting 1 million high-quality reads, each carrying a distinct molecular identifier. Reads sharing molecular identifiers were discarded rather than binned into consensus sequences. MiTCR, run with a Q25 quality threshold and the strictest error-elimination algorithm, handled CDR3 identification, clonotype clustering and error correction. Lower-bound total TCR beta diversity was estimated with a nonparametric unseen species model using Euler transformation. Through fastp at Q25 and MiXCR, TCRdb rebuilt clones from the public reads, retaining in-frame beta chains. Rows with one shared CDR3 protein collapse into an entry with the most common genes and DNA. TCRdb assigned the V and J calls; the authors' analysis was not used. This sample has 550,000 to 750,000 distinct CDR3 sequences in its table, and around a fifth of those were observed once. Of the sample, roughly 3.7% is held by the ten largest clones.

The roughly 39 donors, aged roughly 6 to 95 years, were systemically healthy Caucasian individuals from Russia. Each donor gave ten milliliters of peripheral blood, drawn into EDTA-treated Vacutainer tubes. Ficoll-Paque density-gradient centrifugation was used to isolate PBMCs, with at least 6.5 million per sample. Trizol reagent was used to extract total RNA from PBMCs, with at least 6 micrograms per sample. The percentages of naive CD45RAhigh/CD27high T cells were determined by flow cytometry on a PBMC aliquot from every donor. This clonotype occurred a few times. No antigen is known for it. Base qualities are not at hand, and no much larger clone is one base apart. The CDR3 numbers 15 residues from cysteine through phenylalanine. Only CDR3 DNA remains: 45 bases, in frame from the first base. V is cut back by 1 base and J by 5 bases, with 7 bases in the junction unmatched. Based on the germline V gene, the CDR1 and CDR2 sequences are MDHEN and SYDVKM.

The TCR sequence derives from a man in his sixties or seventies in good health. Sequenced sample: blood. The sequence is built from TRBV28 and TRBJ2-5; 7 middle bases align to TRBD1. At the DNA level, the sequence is TGTGCCAGCAGTTTATTAAGGGGGCAGAGGGAGACCCAGTACTTC. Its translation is CASSLLRGQRETQYF.